The 11 T cell receptor beta chains in this list originate from one sample, sequenced in a study of cytomegalovirus exposure and HLA in healthy donors. PCR was performed using 60 Vbeta and 13 Jbeta primers. Clones were sequenced by immunoSEQ multiplex PCR, and TCRdb holds only the in-frame ones, with some missing. Here the sample spans 100,000 or so clones, about 80% being singletons. Sequenced input: PBMCs. These receptors all come from a man aged 35 to 55 in good health and CMV-seronegative.

The chain links TRBV10-1 to TRBJ2-3, with TRBD2 identical over 9 bases. Germline V gene data show CDR1 as WNHNN and CDR2 as SYGVQD (reference sequence). CDR3 length: 16 amino acids. V lost 3 bases and J lost 5; bases outside the gene matches: 9. CDR3 in amino acids: CASSEEVRGGRDTQYF. The CDR3 DNA is TGCGCCAGCAGTGAAGAGGTGCGGGGGGGTCGAGATACGCAGTATTTT.

The chain combines TRBV28 with TRBJ2-7; D may be TRBD2 (5 bases). The CDR3 runs to 20 residues. With 2 bases removed from V and 7 bases from J, the gap between germline ends came to 33 bases. Germline CDR1 is MDHEN and CDR2 is SYDVKM. This CDR3 reads CASSLRYRIGHMDLRKEQYV. The CDR3 DNA reads TGTGCCAGCAGTTTAAGATACAGAATAGGCCACATGGACTTACGTAAGGAGCAGTACGTC.

On this clone: At one boundary the junction diverges from the germline segment, which might be a read error. The genes are TRBV7-9 and TRBJ2-3, with 8 bases that match TRBD2. Germline V gives CDR1 SEHNR, CDR2 FQNEAQ (reference sequence). The CDR3 spans 16 residues. The CDR3 DNA reads TGTTCCAGCAGCTTAGAGGCGGGGGGTATCACAGATACGCAGTATTTT. Translation: CSSSLEAGGITDTQYF.

This clone was picked up a small number of times. This chain connects TRBV2 to TRBJ2-1; no clear D. Per the germline V gene, CDR1 is SNHLY and CDR2 is FYNNEI. V shed 7 bases and J shed 2 bases, with 9 bases lying between them. The CDR3 loop spans 13 amino acids. As DNA, the CDR3 is TGTGCCAGCACGTCAGGTCCCTACAATGAGCAGTTCTTC. It translates to CASTSGPYNEQFF.

This clone has only a few counts. The V call is TRBV6-1, the J call TRBJ1-2; 9 positions agree with TRBD1. J lost 4 bases, V lost 3 bases, and 6 bases had no gene match. From germline, CDR1 is MNHNS and CDR2 SASEGT. The CDR3 length is 15 residues. The CDR3: CASSEGQGPLYGYTF. The CDR3 DNA is TGTGCCAGCAGTGAGGGACAGGGCCCCCTCTATGGCTACACCTTC.

The chain joins TRBV7-9 to TRBJ1-3; D is unresolved. With 5 bases removed from V and 2 bases from J, the gap between germline ends came to 7 bases. CDR1 is SEHNR, CDR2 FQNEAQ, per germline (reference sequence). This CDR3 is built from 13 residues. CDR3 coding DNA: TGTGCCAGCAGCCGTGTTGCTGGAAACACCATATATTTT. It is translated as CASSRVAGNTIYF.

As to this clone: Germline and junction disagree at one end, which may indicate a read error. The gene calls are TRBV7-8 and TRBJ1-2; 8 nucleotides line up with TRBD1. Germline loops: CDR1 SGHVS, CDR2 FQNEAQ. This CDR3 is built from 13 residues. Here the CDR3 reads CASSLAGGGGYTF. DNA for the CDR3: TGTGCCAGCAGCCTAGCAGGGGGCGGAGGCTACACCTTC.

The sample holds a few counts of this clone. The rearrangement joins TRBV7-9 to TRBJ2-7; TRBD2 matches at 9 bases. The J segment lost 3 bases and the V segment lost 9 bases, leaving 9 bases of the junction unmatched. Per germline, CDR1 SEHNR and CDR2 FQNEAQ (reference sequence). The CDR3 sequence is 14 residues long. CDR3 in amino acids: CARHLAGVVYEQYF. CDR3 nucleotides: TGTGCCAGACACTTAGCGGGGGTGGTCTACGAGCAGTACTTC.

The V call is TRBV7-9, the J call TRBJ2-5; perhaps TRBD2 as D (6 bases). Germline V lookup: CDR1 SEHNR, CDR2 FQNEAQ (reference sequence). Trimming cost V 2 bases and J 1 base, with 11 bases left between them. The CDR3 has 15 amino acids. The CDR3 sequence is CASSLSGGTQETQYF. The DNA for the CDR3 is TGTGCCAGCAGCTTAAGTGGAGGGACCCAAGAGACCCAGTACTTC.

This chain links TRBV25-1 with TRBJ1-2; no reliable D call. CDR1 and CDR2 (germline): MGHDK, SYGVNS. The CDR3 consists of 12 residues. V was cut by 6 bases and J by 4 bases, with 9 bases left in between. The CDR3 here is CASSREGYGYTF. For the CDR3, the DNA is TGTGCCAGCAGCCGGGAGGGCTATGGCTACACCTTC.

This clone showed up just a few times. The chain carries TRBV9 and TRBJ2-1; D perhaps matches TRBD1 (6 bases). From germline, CDR1 is SGDLS and CDR2 YYNGEE. The CDR3 extends over 14 amino acids. V lost 4 bases to trimming and J lost 5 bases, with 13 bases between them. The CDR3 is CASSPWTANNEQFF. The CDR3 DNA reads TGTGCCAGCAGCCCTTGGACAGCCAACAATGAGCAGTTCTTC.